This TCR beta chain derives from a study of blood T cells in healthy people across ages. Whole-study context: When template switching was applied, about one barcoded beta molecule was captured per two T cells. Findings and caveats of the study: Across the age range, TCR beta diversity per million T cells fell in a roughly linear way.

The length of the CDR3 is 15 residues. Germline V gene sequence: CDR1 DFQATT, CDR2 SNEGSKA (reference sequence). V was pared by 4 bases and J by 0 bases, with 15 bases between. A second PCR, run for roughly 7 to 12 cycles, used a sample-barcoded 5' primer plus a J-beta primer mix. TCRdb used MiXCR to reprocess the 5' RACE reads, holding one entry per CDR3 protein. The table includes roughly 1,800,000 distinct CDR3 sequences, 49% detected once. Remarks on this clonotype: Its specificity is not known.

Every donor gave ten milliliters of peripheral blood. Isolation recovered at least 6 million PBMCs from every sample. Source material: blood. The chain combines TRBV20-1 with TRBJ1-2; D is ambiguous. The sequence derives from a woman aged 35 to 49 in good health. CDR3 in DNA: TGCAGTGCTATCTTAAGGCACCTTGCTAACTATGGCTACACCTTC. It translates to CSAILRHLANYGYTF.